Listed below are T cell receptor beta chains from one sample, sequenced in a study of T cells in localized non-small cell lung cancer. TCRdb's table, derived via immunoSEQ multiplex PCR, lists solely in-frame clones and lacks some. The data contain 25,000 to 35,000 clones, 80% to 85% of them singletons. Material: peripheral blood mononuclear cells, obtained before any cancer treatment. The origin of the receptors is a man aged 40 to 75 with stage III lung adenocarcinoma. Both conserved end residues are part of each CDR3. Each record gives: D gene, V gene, clone size, J gene, CDR3 DNA, CDR3 protein. The D gene is left open where the match is weak. Clone size is given for some rows only: seen once, a few or many times, or a class if the clone is expanded.

.	TRBV5-5	.	TRBJ2-2	TGTGCCAGCAAGAACGGACCCACCGGGGAGCTGTTTTTT	CASKNGPTGELFF
.	TRBV11-2	.	TRBJ1-3	TGTGCCAGCACCCCTGACACTGGAAACACCATATATTTT	CASTPDTGNTIYF
.	TRBV13	once	TRBJ2-1	TGTGCCAGCACTTTCGGGGCAGCCGAGCAGTTCTTC	CASTFGAAEQFF
.	TRBV6-4	.	TRBJ1-2	TGTGCCAGCAGTGAGGACCCGCATGGGGAGTTCTATGGCTACACCTTC	CASSEDPHGEFYGYTF
.	TRBV2	.	TRBJ1-1	TGTGCCAGCAAGGTGGGAATTGGGTCTGAAGCTTTCTTT	CASKVGIGSEAFF
.	TRBV2	once	TRBJ1-1	TGTGCCAGCACTATAGGACAGAAATACACTGAAGCTTTCTTT	CASTIGQKYTEAFF
.	TRBV6-5	.	TRBJ2-3	TGTGCCAGCAGTTACACACGGACAGCGACAGATACGCAGTATTTT	CASSYTRTATDTQYF
.	TRBV6-1	.	TRBJ1-5	TGTGCCAGCTACAGGTCCAGCAGGGGCAATCAGCCCCAGCATTTT	CASYRSSRGNQPQHF
.	TRBV15	.	TRBJ2-1	TGTGCCACCAGCAGAGATCGGGGACCCCCGGCGTGGAATGAGCAGTTCTTC	CATSRDRGPPAWNEQFF
.	TRBV6-5	.	TRBJ1-3	TGTGCCAGCAAATCCGCTGGAAACACCATATATTTT	CASKSAGNTIYF
.	TRBV28	.	TRBJ1-3	TGTGCCAGCCGGGGAAACACCATATATTTT	CASRGNTIYF
.	TRBV7-8	.	TRBJ2-5	TGTGCCAGCAGCTTTATCAGGGTACAAGAGACCCAGTACTTC	CASSFIRVQETQYF
TRBD1	TRBV14	.	TRBJ1-4	TGTGCCAGCAGCCAGTACCAGGGGGCCAGGGATGAAAAACTGTTTTTT	CASSQYQGARDEKLFF
TRBD2	TRBV5-4	.	TRBJ2-1	TGTGCCAGCAGCACGGCTGCCGGGACTACGAACAATGAGCAGTTCTTC	CASSTAAGTTNNEQFF
.	TRBV18	once	TRBJ2-5	TGTGCCAGCTCACCACAGGGGGGGAACCAAGAGACCCAGTACTTC	CASSPQGGNQETQYF
TRBD2	TRBV5-1	.	TRBJ2-1	TGCGCCAGCAGCGAGCTAGCGGGAGTCTCCTACAATGAGCAGTTCTTC	CASSELAGVSYNEQFF
TRBD2	TRBV25-1	.	TRBJ2-3	TGTGCCAGCATCCCCCCGGGACTAGCGGGAGTGGGGGATACGCAGTATTTT	CASIPPGLAGVGDTQYF
.	TRBV7-9	.	TRBJ1-4	TGTGCCAGCAGCTGGTCGGGGGGGAAACTGTTTTTT	CASSWSGGKLFF
.	TRBV21-1	.	TRBJ2-1	TGTGCCAGCAGCAAGAGGGGCCCGGGACAGACGTACAATGAGCAGTTCTTC	CASSKRGPGQTYNEQFF
.	TRBV5-4	.	TRBJ2-5	TGTGCCAGCAGCTTGGACCAAGAGACCCAGTACTTC	CASSLDQETQYF